The rows below give T cell receptor beta chains drawn from one sample of a study of T cells in Graves' hyperthyroidism and ophthalmopathy. TCRdb independently ran MiXCR on the multiplex PCR reads; one entry per CDR3 protein. The data show a few hundred thousand distinct CDR3 sequences, with 13% to 15% seen just once and over 11% held by the top ten. Sequencing used blood. Every receptor here comes from a woman between 40 and 50 years old with Graves' hyperthyroidism. CDR3s include the opening cysteine and the closing phenylalanine or tryptophan. The D gene is left open where the match is weak. Clone size, where shown, is once, few, many, or a class for clones that have expanded.

V	length	D	J	size	DNA	CDR3
TRBV5-1	16	TRBD2	TRBJ2-7	many	TGCGCCAGCAGCACCGGGACTAGCGGGTACTCCTACGAGCAGTACTTC	CASSTGTSGYSYEQYF
TRBV6-1	15	TRBD2	TRBJ2-1	.	TGTGCCAGCCTCGGGCGGGAGGGCTCCTACAATGAGCAGTTCTTC	CASLGREGSYNEQFF
TRBV30	12	.	TRBJ2-5	many	TGTGCCTGGAGTCGGCAGGGTGAGACCCAGTACTTC	CAWSRQGETQYF
TRBV27	17	.	TRBJ2-4	few	TGTGCCAGCAGCTCTTTGGAGTTAAGTAGGGCCAAAAACATTCAGTACTTC	CASSSLELSRAKNIQYF
TRBV9	14	.	TRBJ2-7	.	TGTGCCAGCAGCGTAGAAGAGCGGGCCTTTGAGCAGTACTTC	CASSVEERAFEQYF
TRBV7-8	13	.	TRBJ2-2	few	TGTGCCAGCAGCCAGGGATCAACCGGGGAGCTGTTTTTT	CASSQGSTGELFF
TRBV28	12	.	TRBJ1-1	few	TGTGCCAGCAGTTTATTTTCCACTGAAGCTTTCTTT	CASSLFSTEAFF
TRBV4-1	16	.	TRBJ2-1	.	TGCGCCAGCAGCCAGAACCTACCAAGCTCCTACAATGAGCAGTTCTTC	CASSQNLPSSYNEQFF
TRBV7-2	18	TRBD2	TRBJ2-1	many	TGTGCCAGCAGCCCGAGGAGCCCGGGACTAGCGGGAAGATATGAGCAGTTCTTC	CASSPRSPGLAGRYEQFF
TRBV11-3	15	.	TRBJ2-7	few	TGTGCCAGCAGCTCTCTGGCGGGACCCCGGTCCGAGCAGTACTTC	CASSSLAGPRSEQYF
TRBV6-5	13	.	TRBJ2-2	many	TGTGCCAGCAGTTACGCGAACACCGGGGAGCTGTTTTTT	CASSYANTGELFF
TRBV20-1	14	.	TRBJ1-2	many	TGCAGTGCTAGAGATCAAACAGCAGTCTATGGCTACACCTTC	CSARDQTAVYGYTF
TRBV28	13	.	TRBJ2-2	.	TGTGCCAGCAGCGTTCAAACCCGCGGGGAGCTGTTTTTT	CASSVQTRGELFF
TRBV20-1	13	TRBD1	TRBJ2-5	many	TGCAGTGCTAGTGCCTTTGCGACAGGGGCCCAGTACTTC	CSASAFATGAQYF
TRBV18	14	.	TRBJ1-4	many	TGTGCCAGCTCACCGGGGCAGCATAATGAAAAACTGTTTTTT	CASSPGQHNEKLFF